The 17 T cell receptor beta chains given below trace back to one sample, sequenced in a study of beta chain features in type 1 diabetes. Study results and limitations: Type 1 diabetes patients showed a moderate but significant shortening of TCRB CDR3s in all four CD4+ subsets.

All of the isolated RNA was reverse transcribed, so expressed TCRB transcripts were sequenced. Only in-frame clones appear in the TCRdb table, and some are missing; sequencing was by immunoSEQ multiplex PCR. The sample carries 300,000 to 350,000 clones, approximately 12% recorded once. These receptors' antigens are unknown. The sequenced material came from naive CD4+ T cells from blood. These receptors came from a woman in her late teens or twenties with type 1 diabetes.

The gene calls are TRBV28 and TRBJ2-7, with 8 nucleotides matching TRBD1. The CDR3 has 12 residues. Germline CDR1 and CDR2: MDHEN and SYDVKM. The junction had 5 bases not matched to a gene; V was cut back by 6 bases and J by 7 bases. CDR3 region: CASRTGGGEQYF. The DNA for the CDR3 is TGTGCCAGCAGAACAGGGGGAGGAGAGCAGTACTTC.

Here the CDR3 DNA reads TGTGCCAGCAGCTTTCGGGGTGAGCAGTTCTTC. Protein sequence: CASSFRGEQFF. V and J are TRBV5-6 and TRBJ2-1; possible D gene TRBD2, 5 bases. The CDR3 runs 11 residues. In germline, CDR1 is SGHDT, CDR2 YYEEEE. The V end was cut by 2 bases, the J end by 9 bases, with 6 bases between.

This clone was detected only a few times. The CDR3 region has the DNA TGTGCCAGCAGTTTCAGGGCTGGGGCCAACGTCCTGACTTTC. This encodes CASSFRAGANVLTF. The J gene is TRBJ2-6, the V gene TRBV27, with D possibly being TRBD1 (5 bases). V was cut by 3 bases and J by 2 bases, with 5 bases left in between. Germline CDR1 MNHEY, CDR2 SMNVEV (reference sequence). The CDR3 consists of 14 residues.

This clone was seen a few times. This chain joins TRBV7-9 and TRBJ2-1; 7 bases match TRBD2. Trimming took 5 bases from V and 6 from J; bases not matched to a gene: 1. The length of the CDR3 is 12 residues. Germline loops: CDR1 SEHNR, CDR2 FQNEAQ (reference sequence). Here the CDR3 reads CASSRTSNEQFF. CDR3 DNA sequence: TGTGCCAGCAGCCGGACTAGCAATGAGCAGTTCTTC. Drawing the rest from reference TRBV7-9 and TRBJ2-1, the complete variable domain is DTGVSQNPRHKITKRGQNVTFRCDPISEHNRLYWYRQTLGQGPEFLTYFQNEAQLEKSRLLSDRFSAERPKGSFSTLEIQRTEQGDSAMYLCASSRTSNEQFFGPGTRLTVL.

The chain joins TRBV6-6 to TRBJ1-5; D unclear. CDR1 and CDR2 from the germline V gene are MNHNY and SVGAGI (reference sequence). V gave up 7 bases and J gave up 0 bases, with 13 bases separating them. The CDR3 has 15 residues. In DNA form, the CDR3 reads TGTGCCAGCACCCCCCTCCGGGATAGCAATCAGCCCCAGCATTTT. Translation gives CASTPLRDSNQPQHF.

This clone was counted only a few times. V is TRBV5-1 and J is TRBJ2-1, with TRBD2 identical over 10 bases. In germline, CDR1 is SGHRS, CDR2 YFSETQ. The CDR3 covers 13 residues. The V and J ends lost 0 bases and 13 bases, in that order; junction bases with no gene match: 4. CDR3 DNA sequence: TGCGCCAGCAGCTTGGCTCAGCGGGAGGGACAGTTCTTC. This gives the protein CASSLAQREGQFF.

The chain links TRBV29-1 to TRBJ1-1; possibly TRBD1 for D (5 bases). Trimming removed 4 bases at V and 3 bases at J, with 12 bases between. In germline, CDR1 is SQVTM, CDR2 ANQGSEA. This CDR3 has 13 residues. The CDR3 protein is CSVADTLYTEAFF. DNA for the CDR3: TGCAGCGTTGCGGACACCCTATACACTGAAGCTTTCTTT. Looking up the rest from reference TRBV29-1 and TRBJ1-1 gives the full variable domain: SAVISQKPSRDICQRGTSLTIQCQVDSQVTMMFWYRQQPGQSLTLIATANQGSEATYESGFVIDKFPISRPNLTFSTLTVSNMSPEDSSIYLCSVADTLYTEAFFGQGTRLTVV.

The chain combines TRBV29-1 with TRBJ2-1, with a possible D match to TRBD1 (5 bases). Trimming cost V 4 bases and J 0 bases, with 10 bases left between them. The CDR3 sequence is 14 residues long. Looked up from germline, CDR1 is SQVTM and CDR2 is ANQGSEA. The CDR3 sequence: CSVGGLSSYNEQFF. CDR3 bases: TGCAGCGTTGGGGGCCTGAGCTCCTACAATGAGCAGTTCTTC.

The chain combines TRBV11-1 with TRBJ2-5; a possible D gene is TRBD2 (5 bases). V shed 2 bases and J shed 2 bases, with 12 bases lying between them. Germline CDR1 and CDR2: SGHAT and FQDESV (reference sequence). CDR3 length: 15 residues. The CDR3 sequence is CASSLSPSGQETQYF. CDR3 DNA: TGTGCCAGCAGCTTATCACCATCGGGACAAGAGACCCAGTACTTC.

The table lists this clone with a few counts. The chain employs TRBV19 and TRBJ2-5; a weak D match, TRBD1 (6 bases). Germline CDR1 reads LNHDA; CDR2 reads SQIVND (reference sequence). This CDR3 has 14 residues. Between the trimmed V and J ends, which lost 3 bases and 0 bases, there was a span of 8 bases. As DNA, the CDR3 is TGTGCCAGTAGTATTGACAGGCACCAAGAGACCCAGTACTTC. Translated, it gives CASSIDRHQETQYF. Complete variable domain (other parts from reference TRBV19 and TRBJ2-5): DGGITQSPKYLFRKEGQNVTLSCEQNLNHDAMYWYRQDPGQGLRLIYYSQIVNDFQKGDIAEGYSVSREKKESFPLTVTSAQKNPTAFYLCASSIDRHQETQYFGPGTRLLVL.

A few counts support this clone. The DNA for the CDR3 is TGTGCCAGCAGCTTGTACAGGGAGAACACTGAAGCTTTCTTT. Translated: CASSLYRENTEAFF. This chain links TRBV7-2 with TRBJ1-1; perhaps TRBD1 as D (6 bases). Germline V CDR1 and CDR2: SGHTA, FQGNSA. Trimming stripped 3 bases from V and 1 base from J, with 9 bases between. The CDR3 totals 14 residues. Complete variable domain (other parts from reference TRBV7-2 and TRBJ1-1): GAGVSQSPSNKVTEKGKDVELRCDPISGHTALYWYRQSLGQGLEFLIYFQGNSAPDKSGLPSDRFSAERTGGSVSTLTIQRTQQEDSAVYLCASSLYRENTEAFFGQGTRLTVV.

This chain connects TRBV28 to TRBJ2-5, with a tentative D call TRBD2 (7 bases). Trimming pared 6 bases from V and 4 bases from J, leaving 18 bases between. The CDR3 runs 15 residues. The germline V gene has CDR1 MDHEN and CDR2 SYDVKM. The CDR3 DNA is TGTGCCAGCAGCCTCGCGGGGGCTAGCCTAGAGACCCAGTACTTC. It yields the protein CASSLAGASLETQYF.

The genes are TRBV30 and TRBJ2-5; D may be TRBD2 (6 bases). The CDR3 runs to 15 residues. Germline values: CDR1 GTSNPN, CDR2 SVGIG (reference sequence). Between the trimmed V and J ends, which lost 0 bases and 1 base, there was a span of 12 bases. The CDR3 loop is CAWSVGLASQETQYF. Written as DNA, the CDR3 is TGTGCCTGGAGTGTAGGGCTAGCGAGCCAAGAGACCCAGTACTTC.

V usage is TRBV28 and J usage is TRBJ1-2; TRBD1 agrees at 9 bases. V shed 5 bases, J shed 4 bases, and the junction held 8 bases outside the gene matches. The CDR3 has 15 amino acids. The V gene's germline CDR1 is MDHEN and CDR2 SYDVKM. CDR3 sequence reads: CASSPQTGGFYGYTF. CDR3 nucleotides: TGTGCCAGCAGTCCTCAAACAGGGGGCTTCTATGGCTACACCTTC.

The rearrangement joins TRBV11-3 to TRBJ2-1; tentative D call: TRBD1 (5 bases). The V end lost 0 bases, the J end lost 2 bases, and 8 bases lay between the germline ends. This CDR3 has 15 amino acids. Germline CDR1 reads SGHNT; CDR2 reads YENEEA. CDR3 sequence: CASSLDLGAYNEQFF. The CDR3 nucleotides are TGTGCCAGCAGCTTAGATCTAGGGGCCTACAATGAGCAGTTCTTC.

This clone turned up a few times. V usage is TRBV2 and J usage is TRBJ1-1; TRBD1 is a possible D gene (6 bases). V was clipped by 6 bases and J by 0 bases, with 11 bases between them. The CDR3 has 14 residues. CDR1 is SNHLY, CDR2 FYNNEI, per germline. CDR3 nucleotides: TGTGCCAGCAGAAAGGACAGTATGAACACTGAAGCTTTCTTT. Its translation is CASRKDSMNTEAFF.

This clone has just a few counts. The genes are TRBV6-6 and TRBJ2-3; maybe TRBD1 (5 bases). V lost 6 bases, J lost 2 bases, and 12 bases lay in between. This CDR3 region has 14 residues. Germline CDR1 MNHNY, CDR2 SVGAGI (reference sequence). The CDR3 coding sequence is TGTGCCAGCAGGGTTGAAGGGGCCACAGATACGCAGTATTTT. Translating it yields CASRVEGATDTQYF.